Below, one T cell receptor (beta chain) is given with its context. Assay: immunoSEQ multiplex PCR; the TCRdb copy retains only in-frame clones and omits some. Of about 230,000 clones in the sample, around 90% were seen once. Cohort allocation depended upon clinical history that participants reported. Up to 2 weeks before entering the study, exposed participants had met a COVID-19 case. The V gene lost 1 base and the J gene lost 3 bases, with 10 bases spanning the gap. The CDR3 runs 13 residues. Germline lookup yields CDR1 GTSNPN and CDR2 SVGIG (reference sequence). The data are from a study of blood T cell repertoires in COVID-19.

The sequence derives from a young woman who had been exposed to COVID-19. The chain has TRBV30 and TRBJ2-7; D is undetermined. Sequencing was done on a sample of PBMCs or T cells enriched from blood (not recorded which). The CDR3 here is CAWSGQRSYEQYF. The CDR3 DNA sequence: TGTGCCTGGAGTGGGCAAAGAAGCTACGAGCAGTACTTC.